Presented here are 21 T cell receptor beta chains from one specimen sequenced in a study of blood T cells in healthy people across ages. The authors ran a second PCR of about 6 to 12 cycles using a sample-barcoded 5' primer and a J-beta primer mix. A single record per CDR3 protein comes from TCRdb applying MiXCR to the 5' RACE reads. This table holds about 900,000 distinct CDR3 sequences, roughly 50% found once. Material for sequencing was blood. Receptors were obtained from a man younger than 40 in good health.

This clonotype was observed many times. The chain is built from TRBV29-1 and TRBJ2-7; D gene unclear. This CDR3 comprises 14 residues. The ends were cut back, 0 bases at V and 0 bases at J, with 9 bases in the middle. The germline V gene encodes CDR1 SQVTM and CDR2 ANQGSEA. CDR3 sequence (DNA): TGCAGCGTTGAAGAAAGTCCGTACTCCTACGAGCAGTACTTC. Translating gives CSVEESPYSYEQYF.

The chain is built from TRBV14 and TRBJ1-2; possible D gene TRBD1, 5 bases. This CDR3 is 14 amino acids long. V was trimmed by 4 bases and J by 8 bases, leaving 17 bases between them. From germline, CDR1 is SGHDN and CDR2 FVKESK. The CDR3 DNA is TGTGCCAGCAGCCTAGCGGGGCGCAGACGGGGCTACACCTTC. Encoded protein: CASSLAGRRRGYTF.

The gene calls are TRBV4-3 and TRBJ2-1, with D possibly TRBD1 on 6 matching bases. CDR1 is LGHNA and CDR2 is YSLEER in the germline V gene. With 0 bases removed from V and 9 bases from J, the gap between germline ends came to 15 bases. The CDR3 contains 15 residues. The CDR3 DNA reads TGCGCCAGCAGCCAAGAATTCACAGGGAGTATTGAGCAGTTCTTC. It is translated as CASSQEFTGSIEQFF.

The chain uses TRBV29-1 and TRBJ2-4; a weak D match, TRBD1 (6 bases). TRBJ2-7 matches the DNA end more closely, so the J call is doubtful. Germline loops: CDR1 SQVTM, CDR2 ANQGSEA. The CDR3 has 12 amino acids. CDR3 protein: CSVVSRGYEQYF. As DNA, the CDR3 is TGCAGCGTTGTCTCCAGGGGCTACGAGCAGTACTTC.

The V gene is TRBV28, the J gene TRBJ2-3, with D perhaps TRBD2 (6 bases). V was clipped by 3 bases and J by 6 bases, with 16 bases between them. The CDR3 has 15 amino acids. CDR1 and CDR2 (germline): MDHEN, SYDVKM. The CDR3 nucleotides are TGTGCCAGCAGTTTGAGCCAGTTAGGGAGGGATACGCAGTATTTT. It encodes CASSLSQLGRDTQYF.

V usage is TRBV25-1 and J usage is TRBJ2-7, with D hard to call. Trimming left V 2 bases short and J 7 bases short, with 15 bases between. Germline lookup yields CDR1 MGHDK and CDR2 SYGVNS. The CDR3 consists of 14 residues. The CDR3 reads CASSELTLVGEQYF. CDR3 DNA sequence: TGTGCCAGCAGTGAACTCACCTTGGTGGGGGAGCAGTACTTC.

Turning to this clonotype: Sequence at one end of the junction differs from germline and may be a read error. The gene calls are TRBV28 and TRBJ2-5; no definite D call. The CDR3 covers 15 residues. Germline values: CDR1 MDHEN, CDR2 SYDVKM. The CDR3: CACSLSTDRSETRYF. The CDR3 nucleotides are TGTGCCTGCAGCCTCTCAACGGATAGGTCGGAGACCCGGTACTTC.

The chain combines TRBV9 with TRBJ2-7; the D is unclear. Germline-derived CDR1 and CDR2 are SGDLS and YYNGEE. The CDR3 is 14 amino acids. The V end was cut by 0 bases, the J end by 4 bases, with 11 bases between. CDR3 coding DNA: TGTGCCAGCAGCGTAGGTCCAGGACCATACGAGCAGTACTTC. This sequence encodes CASSVGPGPYEQYF.

The chain recombines TRBV29-1 with TRBJ2-7; D possibly corresponds to TRBD2 (6 bases). The CDR3 runs 14 residues. Germline V lookup: CDR1 SQVTM, CDR2 ANQGSEA. Trimming removed 0 bases from V and 4 bases from J, with 13 bases in between. The CDR3 DNA reads TGCAGCGTTGAAGACACGGGGGAAAATTACGAGCAGTACTTC. It codes for CSVEDTGENYEQYF.

This clonotype was observed a handful of times. The chain uses TRBV6-1 and TRBJ1-1; D gene unclear. CDR3 size: 13 residues. CDR1 MNHNS and CDR2 SASEGT come from the germline V gene. V gave up 5 bases and J gave up 1 base, with 8 bases separating them. CDR3: CASSQRRNTEAFF. CDR3 bases: TGTGCCAGCAGTCAAAGGCGGAACACTGAAGCTTTCTTT.

The chain uses TRBV24-1 and TRBJ2-3, with TRBD2 as a possible D gene (6 bases). Germline V CDR1 and CDR2: KGHDR, SFDVKD. V lost 4 bases and J 2 bases, leaving 9 bases between the germline ends. This CDR3 spans 14 amino acids. The CDR3 DNA reads as TGTGCCACCAGTGACACTAGCACCACAGATACGCAGTATTTT. Translating it yields CATSDTSTTDTQYF.

The chain joins TRBV4-1 to TRBJ2-3; perhaps TRBD1 as D (6 bases). The germline V gene encodes CDR1 MGHRA and CDR2 YSYEKL. This CDR3 is built from 12 residues. V gave up 3 bases and J gave up 6 bases, with 7 bases separating them. The CDR3 DNA sequence: TGCGCCAGCAGCCAGAGGGGGGATACGCAGTATTTT. Translation: CASSQRGDTQYF.

The V gene is TRBV12-3 or TRBV12-4, the J gene TRBJ2-3; weak D call: TRBD1 (6 bases). The V and J ends lost 7 bases and 2 bases respectively, with 13 bases between them. This CDR3 spans 14 amino acids. The CDR3 region has the DNA TGTGCCAGCACTAGGGACATGGCCACAGATACGCAGTATTTT. Its translation is CASTRDMATDTQYF.

CDR3 DNA sequence: TGTGCCAGCAGCCGACGGATCGATCAGCCCCAGCATTTT. This encodes CASSRRIDQPQHF. The chain carries TRBV12-3 or TRBV12-4 and TRBJ1-5, with D unresolved. V lost 6 bases and J lost 5, with 11 bases in between. This CDR3 is 13 amino acids long.

There are a few counts of this clonotype. The chain combines TRBV4-2 with TRBJ2-3; the D is unclear. Trimming removed 4 bases at V and 4 bases at J, with 15 bases between. The CDR3 covers 15 residues. Germline loops: CDR1 LGHNA, CDR2 YNFKEQ. As DNA, the CDR3 is TGTGCCAGCAGCCCTAATCCTAGTAGTGCAGATACGCAGTATTTT. Amino acids: CASSPNPSSADTQYF.

There are many counts of this clonotype. This chain joins TRBV7-9 and TRBJ2-1; the D is unclear. The germline gives CDR1 SEHNR, CDR2 FQNEAQ (reference sequence). The CDR3 has 13 amino acids. Trimming left V 3 bases short and J 3 bases short, with 6 bases between. CDR3 protein: CASSLRGYNEQFF. CDR3 coding DNA: TGTGCCAGCAGCTTGAGAGGCTACAATGAGCAGTTCTTC.

This chain connects TRBV7-9 to TRBJ1-4; no clear D gene. This CDR3 region has 16 residues. CDR1 and CDR2 (germline): SEHNR, FQNEAQ (reference sequence). V lost 5 bases to trimming and J lost 4 bases, with 17 bases between them. CDR3 in DNA: TGTGCCAGCAGCCCCCCTACGATGGGCTTTAATGAAAAACTGTTTTTT. Translation: CASSPPTMGFNEKLFF.

This clonotype was found a few times. This chain uses TRBV13 with TRBJ1-2; maybe TRBD1 (6 bases). The germline gives CDR1 PRHDT, CDR2 FYEKMQ (reference sequence). The CDR3 totals 13 residues. Trimming removed 3 bases at V and 7 bases at J, with 12 bases between. The CDR3 sequence is CASSFGQPLGYTF. The CDR3, as DNA: TGTGCCAGCAGCTTCGGACAGCCACTTGGCTACACCTTC.

This rearrangement joins TRBV6-2 or TRBV6-3 to TRBJ2-7; unclear D gene. Germline lookup yields CDR1 MNHEY and CDR2 SVGEGT. This CDR3 has 11 amino acids. V was trimmed by 1 base and J by 5 bases, leaving 3 bases between them. The CDR3 here is CASSYFHEQYF. CDR3 DNA sequence: TGTGCCAGCAGTTACTTCCACGAGCAGTACTTC.

The CDR3 DNA sequence: TGTGCCAGCAGCCAAGGACTCCACAGAGAGACCCAGTACTTC. This sequence encodes CASSQGLHRETQYF. This chain links TRBV7-6 with TRBJ2-5; a weak D match, TRBD2 (5 bases). This CDR3 contains 14 residues. The ends were cut back, 5 bases at V and 4 bases at J, with 14 bases in the middle. Germline V gene lookup returns CDR1 SGHVS and CDR2 FNYEAQ.

This clonotype has more than one count but fewer than ten. CDR3 nucleotides: TGTGCCAGCAGCTCAGGGGCGTTATACAATGAGCAGTTCTTC. This gives the protein CASSSGALYNEQFF. The V gene is TRBV7-2, the J gene TRBJ2-1; D may be TRBD1 (6 bases). Germline CDR1 reads SGHTA; CDR2 reads FQGNSA. This CDR3 region has 14 residues. Trimming stripped 4 bases from V and 4 bases from J, with 11 bases between.